These T cell receptor beta chains were read from a single sample in a study of blood T cell repertoires in COVID-19. Only in-frame clones appear in the TCRdb table, and some are missing; sequencing was by immunoSEQ multiplex PCR. The table has tens of thousands of clones, around nine tenths seen once. Source material: peripheral blood. The receptors originated from a man in his 60s with acute or convalescent COVID-19. The CDR3 runs from the conserved cysteine through the conserved F or W. Fields, in order: V gene, clone size, D gene, J gene, CDR3 protein, CDR3 DNA. The D gene is left open where the match is weak. Not all rows give a size; the values are once, few, many and, for expanded clones, a class.

>TRBV5-6|NA|NA|TRBJ2-5
CASSRREGKETQYF
TGTGCCAGCAGCCGGCGGGAAGGAAAAGAGACCCAGTACTTC
>TRBV7-8|NA|NA|TRBJ2-1
CASSPSERSLLF
TGTGCCAGCAGCCCCTCGGAGCGAAGTCTTCTCTTC
>TRBV5-1|NA|TRBD2|TRBJ2-7
CASSSGIIAGGSSYEQYF
TGCGCCAGCAGCTCGGGAATAATAGCGGGAGGGTCAAGCTACGAGCAGTACTTC
>TRBV15|NA|NA|TRBJ2-2
CATSREKNTGELFF
TGTGCCACCAGCAGGGAGAAAAACACCGGGGAGCTGTTTTTT
>TRBV4-1|NA|NA|TRBJ1-2
CASSQELRNYGYTF
TGCGCCAGCAGCCAAGAGTTACGGAACTATGGCTACACCTTC
>TRBV6-5|NA|NA|TRBJ2-7
CASSTSRYYEQYF
TGTGCCAGCAGTACCTCCAGGTACTACGAGCAGTACTTC
>TRBV6-5|NA|TRBD2|TRBJ2-5
CASSNGGGWETQYF
TGTGCCAGCAGTAACGGGGGGGGTTGGGAGACCCAGTACTTC
>TRBV5-8|few|NA|TRBJ2-5
CASSLAAGQAEETQYF
TGTGCCAGCAGCTTGGCCGCGGGGCAAGCCGAAGAGACCCAGTACTTC
>TRBV7-2|NA|NA|TRBJ1-1
CASSFYPGVRTEAFF
TGTGCCAGCAGCTTCTATCCAGGGGTGAGGACTGAAGCTTTCTTT
>TRBV11-3|NA|NA|TRBJ2-7
CASSLGSPGTYEQYF
TGTGCCAGCAGCTTAGGCTCCCCAGGGACCTACGAGCAGTACTTC
>TRBV15|NA|TRBD2|TRBJ2-1
CATSRKGLAGTIMEQFF
TGTGCCACCAGCAGAAAAGGACTAGCGGGAACGATTATGGAGCAGTTCTTC
>TRBV5-6|NA|TRBD2|TRBJ2-2
CASSTSGSPNTGELFF
TGTGCCAGCAGCACTAGCGGGAGTCCGAACACCGGGGAGCTGTTTTTT
>TRBV27|NA|TRBD2|TRBJ2-2
CASSPLWPAGVPGELFF
TGTGCCAGCAGTCCCCTCTGGCCAGCGGGAGTCCCCGGGGAGCTGTTTTTT
>TRBV21-1|once|NA|TRBJ1-6
CASSGGWSPLHF
TGTGCCAGCAGCGGAGGATGGTCACCCCTCCACTTT
>TRBV18|NA|TRBD1|TRBJ1-1
CASSPFDRAGAFF
TGTGCCAGCTCACCATTTGACAGGGCAGGAGCTTTCTTT
>TRBV27|NA|NA|TRBJ2-1
CASSFGSDSNEQFF
TGTGCCAGCAGTTTTGGGTCAGACTCCAATGAGCAGTTCTTC
>TRBV11-3|NA|TRBD1|TRBJ1-6
CASKGPGQGLSYNSPLHF
TGTGCCAGCAAAGGTCCGGGACAGGGCCTTTCCTATAATTCACCCCTCCACTTT
>TRBV3-1/TRBV3-2|NA|TRBD2|TRBJ2-1
CASSLIAGVEQFF
TGTGCCAGCAGCCTGATAGCGGGGGTAGAGCAGTTCTTC
>TRBV5-4|few|NA|TRBJ1-2
CASSLAVGALGGYTF
TGTGCCAGCAGCTTGGCCGTAGGGGCCTTAGGTGGCTACACCTTC
>TRBV27|NA|NA|TRBJ1-4
CASSLSRVREKLFF
TGTGCCAGCAGTTTGAGTAGAGTTCGAGAAAAACTGTTTTTT
>TRBV6-5|NA|NA|TRBJ1-1
CASGEAGAFF
TGTGCCAGCGGAGAGGCTGGGGCTTTCTTT
>TRBV7-9|NA|TRBD2|TRBJ2-5
CASSQGLPPETQYF
TGTGCCAGCAGCCAGGGACTACCACCAGAGACCCAGTACTTC
>TRBV4-1|NA|NA|TRBJ2-7
CASSGGGAAYEQYF
TGCGCCAGCAGTGGCGGCGGGGCTGCCTACGAGCAGTACTTC
>TRBV5-4|NA|TRBD1|TRBJ2-2
CASSRTGRTGELFF
TGTGCCAGCAGCCGGACAGGGCGGACCGGGGAGCTGTTTTTT
>TRBV9|NA|TRBD2|TRBJ2-1
CASSVLPGLGANEQFF
TGTGCCAGCAGCGTTCTTCCGGGACTAGGAGCCAATGAGCAGTTCTTC
>TRBV25-1|NA|TRBD1|TRBJ1-1
CASSRDRGNAFF
TGTGCCAGCAGCCGGGACAGGGGTAACGCTTTCTTT
>TRBV12-3/TRBV12-4|NA|TRBD1|TRBJ1-1
CASSRQGYTEAFF
TGTGCCAGCAGTCGACAGGGCTACACTGAAGCTTTCTTT
>TRBV11-1|once|NA|TRBJ1-6
CASSGFRGGASPLHF
TGTGCCAGCAGCGGATTTAGGGGGGGCGCGTCACCCCTCCACTTT
>TRBV7-9|NA|NA|TRBJ2-1
CASSPPSASVNGGEQFF
TGTGCCAGCAGCCCCCCAAGCGCTAGTGTGAATGGCGGTGAGCAGTTCTTC
>TRBV4-3|NA|NA|TRBJ2-4
CASSQDPHLKNIQYF
TGCGCCAGCAGCCAAGACCCACACCTCAAAAACATTCAGTACTTC
>TRBV5-1|NA|NA|TRBJ2-3
CASSLAGPSTDTQYF
TGCGCCAGCAGCTTAGCAGGTCCGAGCACAGATACGCAGTATTTT
>TRBV9|NA|TRBD2|TRBJ2-3
CASSVVAGKDTQYF
TGTGCCAGCAGCGTAGTAGCGGGGAAGGATACGCAGTATTTT
>TRBV10-1|NA|NA|TRBJ1-1
CARPPGQNTEAFF
TGCGCCCGCCCGCCAGGGCAGAACACTGAAGCTTTCTTT
>TRBV3-1/TRBV3-2|NA|TRBD2|TRBJ2-2
CASSYSGRGAGELFF
TGTGCCAGCAGCTATAGCGGGAGAGGGGCCGGGGAGCTGTTTTTT
>TRBV27|once|TRBD2|TRBJ2-1
CASSLLLAGGPYNEQFF
TGTGCCAGCAGTTTACTCCTAGCGGGAGGGCCTTATAATGAGCAGTTCTTC
>TRBV6-5|NA|NA|TRBJ2-5
CASTRQGAGEETQYF
TGTGCCAGCACCCGCCAAGGGGCAGGGGAAGAGACCCAGTACTTC
>TRBV9|NA|TRBD1|TRBJ2-3
CASSGTGADTQYF
TGTGCCAGCAGCGGCACAGGGGCAGATACGCAGTATTTT
>TRBV20-1|NA|NA|TRBJ1-1
CSAQGLTEAFF
TGCAGTGCCCAGGGCCTAACTGAAGCTTTCTTT
>TRBV6-5|NA|TRBD1|TRBJ1-2
CASSYGDRVYGYTF
TGTGCCAGCAGTTACGGGGACAGGGTATATGGCTACACCTTC
>TRBV27|NA|TRBD1|TRBJ1-2
CASSLYAGTDGYTF
TGTGCCAGCAGTTTGTACGCCGGGACAGACGGCTACACCTTC
>TRBV19|NA|NA|TRBJ2-3
CLLTDTQYF
TGTCTGTTAACAGATACGCAGTATTTT
>TRBV6-4|NA|NA|TRBJ2-2
CASSAGSNTGELFF
TGTGCCAGCAGTGCGGGGTCGAACACCGGGGAGCTGTTTTTT